The 26 T cell receptor beta chains reported below all come from one sample, sequenced in a study of human CD8 memory T cell subsets (dated by TCRdb to between 2020 and 2021). CCR7+ PD-1+ TIGIT+ early differentiated memory cells with dysfunctional, exhausted-like traits were defined as progenitor exhausted-like memory CD8+ T cells (TPEX). TCRdb lists the instrument as NextSeq 550. A Human TCR Profiling Kit was used to prepare UMI-labeled 5' RACE TCRbeta libraries. Based on TCRdb reprocessing of the reads, there is one entry per CDR3 protein sequence, and DNA is missing. The sample's clone listing holds thousands of distinct CDR3 sequences. The top ten clonotypes cover less than 20% of the sample. What was sequenced was CD8+ T cells from PBMCs. The receptor source for this set is a human donor in good health.

V usage is TRBV5-5 and J usage is TRBJ2-2; TCRdb returns TRBD2, unconfirmable since there is no DNA. CDR1 and CDR2 from the germline V gene are SGHKS and YYEKEE (reference sequence). CDR3 length: 17 amino acids. The CDR3 is CASSLASGTSATGELFF.

The chain has TRBV11-2 and TRBJ2-1. Germline CDR1 SGHAT, CDR2 FQNNGV. The CDR3 is made up of 11 amino acids. This CDR3 is CASKLYNEQFF.

This clonotype is medium-sized (0.01 to 0.1%) by frequency. The chain combines TRBV7-9 with TRBJ2-3; TCRdb returns TRBD1, unconfirmable since there is no DNA. The CDR3 covers 15 residues. Per the germline V gene, CDR1 is SEHNR and CDR2 is FQNEAQ (reference sequence). The chain's CDR3 is CASQRGGASTDTQYF.

This clonotype is classed as medium-sized by frequency. The rearrangement links TRBV7-3 to TRBJ2-3; TCRdb proposes TRBD2, but this gene call is untestable without DNA. Looked up from germline, CDR1 is SGHTA and CDR2 is FQGTGA. CDR3 length: 14 residues. This CDR3 is CASSSRDFTDTQYF.

The V call is TRBV5-6, the J call TRBJ2-3; the D gene TCRdb calls, TRBD1, cannot be checked with no DNA. There are 16 residues in the CDR3. From germline, CDR1 is SGHDT and CDR2 YYEEEE. CDR3 residues: CASSTSRQGVPDTQYF.

In terms of frequency, this clonotype is medium-sized. The genes are TRBV28 and TRBJ2-2; there is no DNA to check the TCRdb D call of TRBD2. The CDR3 has 18 amino acids. The germline CDR1 and CDR2 sequences are MDHEN and SYDVKM. The CDR3 protein is CASSLSLLAGVNTGELFF.

The J gene is TRBJ2-3, the V gene TRBV27; lacking DNA, the TRBD1 call made by TCRdb goes unchecked. The germline V gene has CDR1 MNHEY and CDR2 SMNVEV (reference sequence). The CDR3 spans 15 residues. CDR3: CASSTQPGRTDTQYF.

This clonotype is classed as medium-sized by frequency. The V and J genes are TRBV7-9 and TRBJ2-1. Germline V gene data show CDR1 as SEHNR and CDR2 as FQNEAQ (reference sequence). The CDR3 loop spans 11 amino acids. The chain's CDR3 is CASSPQREQFF.

The V call is TRBV9, the J call TRBJ2-5. CDR3 length: 15 residues. The germline V gene has CDR1 SGDLS and CDR2 YYNGEE. The CDR3: CASSGGSSAAVSQYF.

This chain joins TRBV6-1 and TRBJ1-5; as DNA is missing, the TRBD1 call by TCRdb cannot be tested. CDR1 and CDR2 (germline): MNHNS, SASEGT. CDR3 length equals 15 residues. This chain's CDR3 is CASSSTRDMGQPQHF.

Frequency places this clonotype as medium-sized. The chain couples TRBV25-1 to TRBJ1-1; checking the TCRdb D call of TRBD1 is not possible without DNA. The CDR3 loop spans 14 amino acids. From germline, CDR1 is MGHDK and CDR2 SYGVNS. The CDR3 loop reads CASSPGTGLTEAFF.

In terms of frequency, this clonotype is medium-sized (0.01 to 0.1%). The rearrangement uses TRBV9 and TRBJ2-5; TCRdb designates TRBD2, a call that cannot be tested without DNA. Germline V CDR1 and CDR2: SGDLS, YYNGEE. The CDR3 runs to 15 residues. The CDR3 sequence is CASSVVSGSPETQYF.

This sequence joins TRBV4-1 and TRBJ2-2; the D call from TCRdb, TRBD2, cannot be confirmed without DNA. The germline gives CDR1 MGHRA, CDR2 YSYEKL. The CDR3 runs to 16 residues. This chain's CDR3 is CASSQEALAYTGELFF.

The rearrangement links TRBV19 to TRBJ2-1; the TCRdb D gene call, TRBD1, has no DNA to confirm it. The CDR3 length is 17 residues. CDR1 and CDR2 (germline): LNHDA, SQIVND (reference sequence). CDR3 sequence: CASSISDRDVAANEQFF.

The rearrangement joins TRBV6-4 to TRBJ2-3. Germline CDR1 and CDR2: MRHNA and SNTAGT. This CDR3 spans 15 amino acids. Here the CDR3 reads CASSEGATGTDTQYF.

The chain joins TRBV14 to TRBJ2-7. Per germline, CDR1 SGHDN and CDR2 FVKESK. The CDR3 covers 13 residues. CDR3 residues: CASSQLIAYEQYF.

This clonotype ranks as medium-sized in terms of frequency. The rearrangement joins TRBV3-1 to TRBJ2-1; the D call from TCRdb, TRBD1, cannot be confirmed without DNA. CDR1 is LGHDT and CDR2 is YNNKEL in the germline V gene (reference sequence). The CDR3 contains 20 residues. CDR3 sequence reads: CASSQSWTDFSRLAYNEQFF.

The chain uses TRBV7-9 and TRBJ2-7; as DNA is missing, the TRBD1 call by TCRdb cannot be tested. This CDR3 is 16 amino acids long. Germline loops: CDR1 SEHNR, CDR2 FQNEAQ (reference sequence). The CDR3 region is CASSTEGQQDSYEQYF. The full variable domain, with the rest looked up from reference TRBV7-9 and TRBJ2-7, is DTGVSQNPRHKITKRGQNVTFRCDPISEHNRLYWYRQTLGQGPEFLTYFQNEAQLEKSRLLSDRFSAERPKGSFSTLEIQRTEQGDSAMYLCASSTEGQQDSYEQYFGPGTRLTVT.

V and J are TRBV14 and TRBJ1-1; the D call of TRBD1 rests on TCRdb alone, since no DNA is present to check it. Looked up from germline, CDR1 is SGHDN and CDR2 is FVKESK. The CDR3 loop spans 15 amino acids. CDR3 amino acids: CASSFGQGMNTEAFF.

This chain joins TRBV7-8 and TRBJ2-5; TCRdb calls TRBD1, which cannot be checked without DNA. There are 17 residues in the CDR3. Germline loops: CDR1 SGHVS, CDR2 FQNEAQ. CDR3 protein: CASSPRASASPQETQYF.

By frequency, this clonotype registers medium-sized (0.01 to 0.1%). The chain joins TRBV18 to TRBJ1-5; the TCRdb D gene call, TRBD1, has no DNA to confirm it. The CDR3 totals 17 residues. The germline gives CDR1 KGHSH, CDR2 LQKENI. CDR3 amino acids: CASSRRGDQDSNQPQHF.

The V and J genes are TRBV7-9 and TRBJ1-1; lacking DNA, the TRBD1 call made by TCRdb goes unchecked. Germline CDR1 is SEHNR and CDR2 is FQNEAQ (reference sequence). The CDR3 is 15 residues long. The CDR3 loop reads CASSFSGTGGREAFF.

Judged by frequency, this clonotype is medium-sized. The chain couples TRBV5-1 to TRBJ2-7; with no DNA, the TCRdb D assignment of TRBD1 cannot be verified. The CDR3 has 15 residues. Germline loops: CDR1 SGHRS, CDR2 YFSETQ. This CDR3 is CASSLGPGVPYEQYF.

J is TRBJ1-5 and V is TRBV5-1. Germline CDR1 and CDR2: SGHRS and YFSETQ. There are 14 residues in the CDR3. The CDR3 loop reads CASSLLGVEQPQHF.

The gene calls are TRBV4-2 and TRBJ1-1. CDR3 length: 15 amino acids. The germline gives CDR1 LGHNA, CDR2 YNFKEQ. CDR3 in amino acids: CASSQDTAPDTEAFF.

The chain recombines TRBV7-3 with TRBJ2-1; with no DNA, the TCRdb D assignment of TRBD1 cannot be verified. The V gene's germline CDR1 is SGHTA and CDR2 FQGTGA. The CDR3 runs 15 residues. CDR3 sequence reads: CASSLGPGVLNEQFF.